These 5 T cell receptor beta chains were sequenced from one sample in a study of blood T cell repertoires in COVID-19. TCRdb's copy holds only in-frame clones and misses some; the assay was immunoSEQ multiplex PCR. Here the sample spans approximately 360,000 clones, roughly four fifths being singletons. Material: PBMCs or T cells enriched from blood (not recorded which). The receptors stem from a woman aged 45-60 years who had recovered from COVID-19.

This chain links TRBV7-2 with TRBJ2-3, with unresolved D. Trimming left V 1 base short and J 0 bases short, with 5 bases between. The CDR3 has 14 residues. CDR1 is SGHTA and CDR2 is FQGNSA in the germline V gene. CDR3 in amino acids: CASSLDGSTDTQYF. For the CDR3, the DNA is TGTGCCAGCAGCTTAGACGGGAGCACAGATACGCAGTATTTT.

The J gene is TRBJ1-1, the V gene TRBV7-9; 10 nucleotides agree with TRBD1. Germline assignment: CDR1 SEHNR and CDR2 FQNEAQ (reference sequence). CDR3 length: 16 amino acids. The J segment lost 1 base and the V segment lost 5 bases, leaving 7 bases of the junction unmatched. This CDR3 reads CASSPGTGVSNTEAFF. The CDR3 DNA sequence: TGTGCCAGCAGCCCCGGGACAGGGGTTTCGAACACTGAAGCTTTCTTT.

The chain recombines TRBV24-1 with TRBJ2-3; TRBD2 is a possible D gene (6 bases). The CDR3 covers 12 residues. The V and J ends lost 9 bases and 5 bases respectively, with 11 bases between them. CDR1 KGHDR and CDR2 SFDVKD come from the germline V gene. This CDR3 is CATWAGLDTQYF. CDR3 sequence (DNA): TGTGCCACCTGGGCGGGACTAGATACGCAGTATTTT.

The V gene is TRBV6-5, the J gene TRBJ1-5; 8 bases line up with TRBD1. CDR1 and CDR2 (germline): MNHEY, SVGAGI. The CDR3 length is 15 residues. J lost 1 base, V lost 10 bases, and 9 bases had no gene match. CDR3 in amino acids: CATGQGRWSNQPQHF. Here the CDR3 DNA reads TGTGCCACCGGACAGGGAAGGTGGAGCAATCAGCCCCAGCATTTT.

This chain links TRBV30 with TRBJ1-1; D gene ambiguous. V was trimmed by 3 bases and J by 8 bases, leaving 10 bases between them. Germline loops: CDR1 GTSNPN, CDR2 SVGIG (reference sequence). The CDR3 length is 11 residues. The CDR3, as DNA: TGTGCCTGGAGAGTCAGTATGGAAGCTTTCTTT. It translates to CAWRVSMEAFF.